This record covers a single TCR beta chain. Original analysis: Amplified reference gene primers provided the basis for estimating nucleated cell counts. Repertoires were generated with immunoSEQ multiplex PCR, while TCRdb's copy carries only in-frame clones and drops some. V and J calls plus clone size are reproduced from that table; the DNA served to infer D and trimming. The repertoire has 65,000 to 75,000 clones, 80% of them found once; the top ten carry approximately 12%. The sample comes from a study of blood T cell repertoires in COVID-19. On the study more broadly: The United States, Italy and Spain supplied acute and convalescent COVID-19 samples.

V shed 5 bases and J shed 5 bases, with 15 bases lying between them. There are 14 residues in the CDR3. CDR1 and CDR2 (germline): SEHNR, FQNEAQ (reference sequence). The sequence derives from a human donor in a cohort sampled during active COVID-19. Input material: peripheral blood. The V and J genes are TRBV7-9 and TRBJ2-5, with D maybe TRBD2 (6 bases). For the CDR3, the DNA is TGTGCCAGCAGCGCCCGGACTAAAGGGGAGACCCAGTACTTC. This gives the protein CASSARTKGETQYF.